The 28 T cell receptor beta chains listed next were all sequenced from one sample in a study of blood T cell repertoires in COVID-19. The table came from immunoSEQ multiplex PCR; TCRdb's copy has only in-frame clones and leaves some out. Of 200,000 to 250,000 clones in the sample, approximately 85% are singletons; the top ten hold roughly 5.5%. Sequenced input: peripheral blood. Every receptor here comes from a woman aged 70-85 years with COVID-19, enrolled during active disease.

This chain joins TRBV19 and TRBJ2-2; TRBD1 aligns across 7 bases. Per germline, CDR1 LNHDA and CDR2 SQIVND (reference sequence). The CDR3 is 15 amino acids. Germline trimming cut 4 bases from V and 1 base from J; bases unmatched to any gene: 3. The CDR3 here is CASSKQGLNTGELFF. CDR3 in DNA: TGTGCCAGTAGTAAACAGGGGCTGAACACCGGGGAGCTGTTTTTT.

V is TRBV5-1 and J is TRBJ1-1; TRBD1 is a possible D gene (5 bases). Trimming left V 4 bases short and J 4 bases short, with 17 bases between. The CDR3 is 15 residues long. Germline V gene data show CDR1 as SGHRS and CDR2 as YFSETQ. CDR3 sequence: CASSPGDGRGTEAFF. CDR3 in DNA: TGCGCCAGCAGCCCCGGGGACGGGCGGGGCACTGAAGCTTTCTTT.

V gene TRBV7-8 combines with J gene TRBJ2-1; 12 nucleotides agree with TRBD2. V dropped 1 base and J dropped 7; count of bases not matched to a gene: 11. Germline V gene lookup returns CDR1 SGHVS and CDR2 FQNEAQ. CDR3 length: 18 residues. CDR3 protein: CASSLGLSSGRVGNEQFF. The DNA for the CDR3 is TGTGCCAGCAGCTTAGGATTGTCTAGCGGGAGGGTGGGGAATGAGCAGTTCTTC.

The chain carries TRBV6-5 and TRBJ1-1; D call uncertain. This CDR3 comprises 13 residues. The germline CDR1 and CDR2 sequences are MNHEY and SVGAGI. The V end lost 8 bases, the J end lost 4 bases, and 14 bases lay between the germline ends. Here the CDR3 reads CASRLEGVTEAFF. The CDR3, as DNA: TGTGCCAGCCGTTTGGAGGGCGTCACTGAAGCTTTCTTT.

The chain has TRBV29-1 and TRBJ2-5; the match to TRBD1 covers 8 bases. Germline loops: CDR1 SQVTM, CDR2 ANQGSEA. This CDR3 comprises 15 residues. Unmatched junction bases numbered 15, after V lost 6 bases and J lost 6 bases. DNA of the CDR3: TGCAGCGTGGGAGTTACAGGGGGGTCCGGACAGACCCAGTACTTC. Its translation is CSVGVTGGSGQTQYF.

The chain has TRBV19 and TRBJ1-1; D may be TRBD1 (5 bases). The V end was cut by 6 bases, the J end by 1 base, with 9 bases between. Germline V gene lookup returns CDR1 LNHDA and CDR2 SQIVND (reference sequence). The CDR3 is 13 amino acids. The CDR3 bases are TGTGCCAGTAGCAGGGTTGAGAACACTGAAGCTTTCTTT. Protein product: CASSRVENTEAFF.

As DNA, the CDR3 is TGTGCCAGCAGCTTAGCGGCTAACTATGGCTACACCTTC. This codes for CASSLAANYGYTF. This chain connects TRBV5-5 to TRBJ1-2; D is uncertain. Trimming took 2 bases from V and 0 from J, leaving 5 bases between them. Germline V gene sequence: CDR1 SGHKS, CDR2 YYEKEE (reference sequence). The CDR3 totals 13 residues.

The chain links TRBV3-1 (or the pseudogene TRBV3-2) to TRBJ2-7; 8 positions agree with TRBD2. Unmatched junction bases numbered 9, after V lost 4 bases and J lost 4 bases. CDR1 is LGHDT, CDR2 YNNKEL, per germline (reference sequence). CDR3 length: 15 amino acids. CDR3 nucleotide sequence: TGTGCCAGCAGCCCAGGTGGAAGCGGGAGTTACGAGCAGTACTTC. Translation: CASSPGGSGSYEQYF.

The rearrangement links TRBV2 to TRBJ1-2, with TRBD1 identical over 8 bases. Trimming cost V 7 bases and J 5 bases; bases outside gene matches: 9. This CDR3 is 14 amino acids long. Germline V gene lookup returns CDR1 SNHLY and CDR2 FYNNEI. CDR3 sequence reads: CASIADRVLYGYTF. The CDR3 DNA is TGTGCCAGCATAGCGGACAGGGTTTTATATGGCTACACCTTC.

V and J are TRBV6-5 and TRBJ1-5; 7 nucleotides align to TRBD1. CDR1 MNHEY and CDR2 SVGAGI come from the germline V gene. This CDR3 is built from 15 residues. J lost 10 bases, V lost 0 bases, and 9 bases had no gene match. The CDR3 is CASSYSGRGGGPQHF. CDR3 DNA sequence: TGTGCCAGCAGTTACTCGGGGAGAGGGGGCGGACCCCAGCATTTT.

V gene TRBV19 combines with J gene TRBJ2-2, with TRBD1 identical over 7 bases. This CDR3 has 16 amino acids. J gave up 2 bases and V 9 bases, and 12 bases lay outside the gene matches. CDR1 and CDR2 (germline): LNHDA, SQIVND (reference sequence). As DNA, the CDR3 is TGTGCCAGCCGCAACCGACAGGGCGGTAACACCGGGGAGCTGTTTTTT. It specifies CASRNRQGGNTGELFF.

In this sample, this clone turned up a few times. V and J are TRBV15 and TRBJ2-7, with 10 bases fitting TRBD2. After removal of 3 bases from V and 2 bases from J, the junction contained 7 bases not matched to a gene. The germline V gene has CDR1 LNHNV and CDR2 YYDKDF (reference sequence). This CDR3 has 16 residues. CDR3 loop: CATSSGRSGRPYEQYF. DNA for the CDR3: TGTGCCACCAGCAGTGGACGTAGCGGGAGGCCCTACGAGCAGTACTTC.

The V and J genes are TRBV6-5 and TRBJ1-4; tentatively, D is TRBD1 (6 bases). Trimming shortened V by 5 bases and J by 2 bases, and 9 bases separated the two germline ends. This CDR3 comprises 14 residues. Germline CDR1 and CDR2: MNHEY and SVGAGI. In DNA, the CDR3 is TGTGCCAGCAGTACGGGGGGCACTAATGAAAAACTGTTTTTT. It codes for CASSTGGTNEKLFF.

The CDR3 bases are TGTGCCAGCAGTTACCGGGACAGGGGGCCCTACGAGCAGTACTTC. Amino acids: CASSYRDRGPYEQYF. This sequence joins TRBV6-5 and TRBJ2-7; 12 positions agree with TRBD1. The CDR3 contains 15 residues. V trimming: 2 bases; J trimming: 2 bases; junction bases outside the gene matches: 1. CDR1 is MNHEY, CDR2 SVGAGI, per germline.

This chain links TRBV29-1 with TRBJ2-7; 9 bases align to TRBD2. The germline V gene encodes CDR1 SQVTM and CDR2 ANQGSEA. CDR3 length: 13 amino acids. Germline trimming cut 3 bases from V and 8 bases from J; bases unmatched to any gene: 8. CDR3 nucleotides: TGCAGCGTTGAGTCAGCGGGGGGTAGACAGCAGTACTTC. Amino acids: CSVESAGGRQQYF.

The chain combines TRBV28 with TRBJ1-2; possibly TRBD1 for D (5 bases). The CDR3 length is 13 residues. Germline lookup yields CDR1 MDHEN and CDR2 SYDVKM. V was pared by 5 bases and J by 8 bases, with 15 bases between. The CDR3 DNA reads TGTGCCAGCAGTCAAACAGGAATGGGGGGCTACACCTTC. It encodes CASSQTGMGGYTF.

This clone appeared a single time. The chain is built from TRBV18 and TRBJ1-2, with unresolved D. Germline assignment: CDR1 KGHSH and CDR2 LQKENI. Between the trimmed V and J ends, which lost 2 bases and 0 bases, there was a span of 13 bases. The CDR3 extends over 16 amino acids. The CDR3 is CASSPTQQPTNYGYTF. For the CDR3, the DNA is TGTGCCAGCTCACCAACGCAACAGCCCACTAACTATGGCTACACCTTC.

J is TRBJ2-3 and V is TRBV28; D is perhaps TRBD2 (6 bases). In germline, CDR1 is MDHEN, CDR2 SYDVKM. Trimming left V 1 base short and J 3 bases short, with 11 bases between. The CDR3 has 15 amino acids. DNA for the CDR3: TGTGCCAGCAGTTTATTGGCGGGGTTTACAGATACGCAGTATTTT. The encoded protein is CASSLLAGFTDTQYF. Full variable domain (outside the CDR3, taken from reference TRBV28 and TRBJ2-3): DVKVTQSSRYLVKRTGEKVFLECVQDMDHENMFWYRQDPGLGLRLIYFSYDVKMKEKGDIPEGYSVSREKKERFSLILESASTNQTSMYLCASSLLAGFTDTQYFGPGTRLTVL.

This chain connects TRBV28 to TRBJ1-2; TRBD1 agrees at 8 bases. Germline-derived CDR1 and CDR2 are MDHEN and SYDVKM. With V trimmed by 8 bases and J by 4 bases, 9 bases remained unmatched. The CDR3 runs 14 residues. CDR3: CASQGAGASYGYTF. CDR3 coding DNA: TGTGCCAGCCAGGGGGCAGGAGCTTCCTATGGCTACACCTTC.

The rearrangement joins TRBV5-4 to TRBJ2-7, with 15 bases identical to TRBD2. Trimming cost V 1 base and J 5 bases; bases outside gene matches: 4. Germline loops: CDR1 SGHNT, CDR2 YYREEE (reference sequence). The CDR3 totals 16 residues. For the CDR3, the DNA is TGTGCCAGCAGCTTGAGGACTAGCGGGAGGGCCCACGAGCAGTACTTC. Amino acids: CASSLRTSGRAHEQYF.

This chain connects TRBV30 to TRBJ1-5; 9 bases are a match to TRBD1. The CDR3 runs 13 residues. The V gene's germline CDR1 is GTSNPN and CDR2 SVGIG (reference sequence). V lost 8 bases and J lost 4; bases outside the gene matches: 6. The CDR3 DNA sequence: TGTGCCGCCCAAGGACAGGGGAATCAGCCCCAGCATTTT. This encodes CAAQGQGNQPQHF.

The DNA for the CDR3 is TGTGCCAGCCAATGGGAGGGGCCAAGGGCTGAAGCTTTCTTT. Amino acids: CASQWEGPRAEAFF. V is TRBV25-1 and J is TRBJ1-1; D is perhaps TRBD1 (5 bases). The V gene lost 8 bases and the J gene lost 6 bases, with 19 bases spanning the gap. The CDR3 totals 14 residues. In germline, CDR1 is MGHDK, CDR2 SYGVNS.

This chain uses TRBV15 with TRBJ2-3; the D is unclear. Trimming took off 4 bases at V and 2 bases at J, with 16 bases between the two ends. CDR1 and CDR2 (germline): LNHNV, YYDKDF (reference sequence). The CDR3 has 16 amino acids. In nucleotides, the CDR3 is TGTGCCACCAGCAAAGCCCCCCTACGAAACACAGATACGCAGTATTTT. Protein: CATSKAPLRNTDTQYF.

The chain is built from TRBV4-3 and TRBJ2-6; TRBD1 matches at 10 bases. Germline lookup yields CDR1 LGHNA and CDR2 YSLEER. Trimming took 1 base from V and 3 from J; bases not matched to a gene: 3. There are 17 residues in the CDR3. The CDR3 protein is CASSQGQGARGANVLTF. The CDR3 DNA reads TGCGCCAGCAGCCAAGGACAGGGGGCGCGTGGGGCCAACGTCCTGACTTTC.

The chain uses TRBV30 and TRBJ2-7; possibly TRBD1 for D (6 bases). Trimming took off 3 bases at V and 2 bases at J, with 17 bases between the two ends. The CDR3 has 15 residues. Germline V CDR1 and CDR2: GTSNPN, SVGIG (reference sequence). CDR3 in amino acids: CAWRDPHRTAYEQYF. The CDR3 DNA is TGTGCCTGGAGGGATCCCCACCGGACAGCCTACGAGCAGTACTTC.

V usage is TRBV5-4 and J usage is TRBJ2-2; the match to TRBD1 covers 8 bases. CDR3 size: 15 residues. Germline V gene data show CDR1 as SGHNT and CDR2 as YYREEE (reference sequence). V was clipped by 0 bases and J by 6 bases; unmatched bases: 4. CDR3 loop: CASSLGQGAAGELFF. The DNA of the CDR3 is TGTGCCAGCAGCTTGGGGCAGGGGGCGGCCGGGGAGCTGTTTTTT.

The sample holds many counts of this clone. The chain has TRBV5-1 and TRBJ2-1; 8 bases are shared with TRBD1. The CDR3 contains 18 residues. V was pared by 6 bases and J by 4 bases, with 18 bases of the junction left unmatched. The germline V gene has CDR1 SGHRS and CDR2 YFSETQ. DNA of the CDR3: TGCGCCAGCACCTATGGGGGGACCGGGACAGGTAATTACAATGAGCAGTTCTTC. It encodes CASTYGGTGTGNYNEQFF.

Ten or more counts support this clone. CDR3 DNA: TGTGCCAGTAGTACAGGTCAGTTCTACGAGCAGTACTTC. Its protein product is CASSTGQFYEQYF. The chain has TRBV19 and TRBJ2-7; D is ambiguous. Germline-derived CDR1 and CDR2 are LNHDA and SQIVND (reference sequence). The CDR3 sequence is 13 residues long. V gave up 4 bases and J gave up 3 bases, with 10 bases separating them. Full variable domain (missing parts from reference TRBV19 and TRBJ2-7): DGGITQSPKYLFRKEGQNVTLSCEQNLNHDAMYWYRQDPGQGLRLIYYSQIVNDFQKGDIAEGYSVSREKKESFPLTVTSAQKNPTAFYLCASSTGQFYEQYFGPGTRLTVT.